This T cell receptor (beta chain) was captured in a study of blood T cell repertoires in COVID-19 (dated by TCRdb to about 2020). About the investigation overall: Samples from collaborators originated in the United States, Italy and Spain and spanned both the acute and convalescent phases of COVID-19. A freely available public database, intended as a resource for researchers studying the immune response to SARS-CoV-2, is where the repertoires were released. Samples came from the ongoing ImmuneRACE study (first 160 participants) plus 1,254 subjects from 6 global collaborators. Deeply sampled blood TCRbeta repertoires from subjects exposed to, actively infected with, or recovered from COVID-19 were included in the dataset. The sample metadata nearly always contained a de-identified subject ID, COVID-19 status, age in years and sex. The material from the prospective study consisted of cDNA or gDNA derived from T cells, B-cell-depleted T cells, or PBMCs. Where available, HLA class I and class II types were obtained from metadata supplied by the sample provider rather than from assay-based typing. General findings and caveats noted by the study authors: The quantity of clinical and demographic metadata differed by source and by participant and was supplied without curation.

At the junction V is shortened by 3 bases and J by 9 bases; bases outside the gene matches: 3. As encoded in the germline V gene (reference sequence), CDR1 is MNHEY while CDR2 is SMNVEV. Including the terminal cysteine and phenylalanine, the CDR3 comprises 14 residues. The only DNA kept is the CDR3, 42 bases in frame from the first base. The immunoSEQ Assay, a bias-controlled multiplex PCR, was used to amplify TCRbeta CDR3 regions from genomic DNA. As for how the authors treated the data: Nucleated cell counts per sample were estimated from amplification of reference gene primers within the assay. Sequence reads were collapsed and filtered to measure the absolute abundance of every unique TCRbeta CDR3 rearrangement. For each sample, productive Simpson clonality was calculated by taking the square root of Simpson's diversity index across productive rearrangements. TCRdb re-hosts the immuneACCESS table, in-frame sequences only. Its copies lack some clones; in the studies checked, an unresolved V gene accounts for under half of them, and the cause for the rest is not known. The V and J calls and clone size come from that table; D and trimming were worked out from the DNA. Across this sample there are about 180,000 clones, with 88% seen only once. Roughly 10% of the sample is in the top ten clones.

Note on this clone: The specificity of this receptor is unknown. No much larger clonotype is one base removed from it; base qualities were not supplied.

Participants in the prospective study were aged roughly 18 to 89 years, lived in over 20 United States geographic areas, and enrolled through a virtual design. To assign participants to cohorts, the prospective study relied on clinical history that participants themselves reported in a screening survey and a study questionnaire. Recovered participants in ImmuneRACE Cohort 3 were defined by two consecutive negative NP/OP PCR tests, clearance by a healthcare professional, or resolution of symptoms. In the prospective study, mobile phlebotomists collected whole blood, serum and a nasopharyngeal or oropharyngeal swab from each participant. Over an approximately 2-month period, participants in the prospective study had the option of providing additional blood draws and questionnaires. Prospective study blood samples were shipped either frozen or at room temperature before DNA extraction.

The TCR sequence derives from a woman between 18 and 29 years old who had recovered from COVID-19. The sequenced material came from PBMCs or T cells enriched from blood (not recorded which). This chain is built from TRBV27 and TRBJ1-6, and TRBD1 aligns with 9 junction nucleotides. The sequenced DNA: TGTGCCAGCAGTTTCCGGGACAGGGCTTCACCCCTCCACTTT. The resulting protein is CASSFRDRASPLHF.